This T cell receptor beta chain was captured by sequencing in a study of cytomegalovirus exposure and HLA in healthy donors. Study-wide findings and caveats: Usually a TCR sequence was rare, but some public TCRs were found in many donors. The investigators catalogued 150 to 200 TCR beta chains as cytomegalovirus-associated.

Sequencing used immunoSEQ multiplex PCR; TCRdb keeps in-frame clones, though not all of them. The profile shows about 180,000 clones, 85% of them singletons. Trimming took off 4 bases at V and 3 bases at J, with 12 bases between the two ends. The CDR3 contains 14 residues. Germline CDR1 reads MDHEN; CDR2 reads SYDVKM. Of note for this clone: As yet, its antigen is unknown.

The receptor comes from a man aged 18 to 30 in good health and CMV-seropositive. The genes are TRBV28 and TRBJ1-1; a weak D match, TRBD1 (5 bases). Sequenced: PBMCs. CDR3 nucleotide sequence: TGTGCCAGCAGTTGGGGGGTTAAGGACACTGAAGCTTTCTTT. This sequence encodes CASSWGVKDTEAFF. Based on the CDR3 plus reference TRBV28 and TRBJ1-1, the full variable domain is DVKVTQSSRYLVKRTGEKVFLECVQDMDHENMFWYRQDPGLGLRLIYFSYDVKMKEKGDIPEGYSVSREKKERFSLILESASTNQTSMYLCASSWGVKDTEAFFGQGTRLTVV.